This T cell receptor beta chain was sequenced in a study of blood T cells in healthy people across ages. Overall study results and limits: It was the long-lived donors that had more naive CD4+ cells and higher diversity than aged donors. Expanded clonotype changes were possibly confounded by unknown donor CMV status.

Note on this clonotype: The antigen remains unidentified.

CDR3 size: 14 residues. J lost 5 bases, V lost 6 bases, and 6 bases had no gene match. The germline V gene encodes CDR1 MNHNY and CDR2 SVGAGI (reference sequence). It was with a sample-barcoded 5' primer and a J-beta primer mix that a second PCR of roughly 6 to 12 cycles was run. TCRdb itself ran the 5' RACE reads through MiXCR, one entry per CDR3 protein. In the table there are about 730,000 distinct CDR3 sequences, roughly 41% of which are singletons. The rearrangement uses TRBV6-6 and TRBJ2-1, with TRBD1 matching 8 bases. Sample: blood. The TCR originated in an older woman in good health. CDR3 DNA: TGTGCCAGCAGACCAGGGGGCATCGACAATGAGCAGTTCTTC. Its protein product is CASRPGGIDNEQFF.